Presented here are 18 T cell receptor beta chains from one specimen sequenced in a study of blood T cell repertoires in COVID-19. Generated by immunoSEQ multiplex PCR, the TCRdb table keeps only in-frame clones and is missing some. This table has 70,000 to 80,000 clones, approximately 88% appearing once. The sequenced material came from peripheral blood. The receptors were gathered from a woman between 50 and 59 years old with acute or convalescent COVID-19.

The V call is TRBV9, the J call TRBJ1-1; D gene uncertain. The V end lost 0 bases, the J end lost 2 bases, and 8 bases lay between the germline ends. The CDR3 has 14 residues. Germline CDR1 SGDLS, CDR2 YYNGEE. In DNA form, the CDR3 reads TGTGCCAGCAGCGTAGCCCCTAAAAACACTGAAGCTTTCTTT. Residues: CASSVAPKNTEAFF.

The V gene is TRBV6-6, the J gene TRBJ2-3; TRBD2 agrees at 9 bases. This CDR3 has 16 residues. V lost 5 bases to trimming and J lost 1 base; unmatched junction nucleotides: 7. CDR1 is MNHNY and CDR2 is SVGAGI in the germline V gene (reference sequence). The CDR3 region has the DNA TGTGCCAGCAGTCACCCAGCGGGGGGAGGCACAGATACGCAGTATTTT. Protein product: CASSHPAGGGTDTQYF.

V and J are TRBV18 and TRBJ2-7; 11 positions match TRBD2. J gave up 0 bases and V 6 bases, and 4 bases lay outside the gene matches. CDR1 and CDR2 from the germline V gene are KGHSH and LQKENI. The CDR3 runs to 15 residues. CDR3 amino acids: CASSPGLAVSYEQYF. The CDR3, as DNA: TGTGCCAGCTCGCCGGGACTAGCGGTCTCCTACGAGCAGTACTTC.

For this clone: The same CDR3 also results from other DNA sequences found in this sample. Here the CDR3 reads CASQGSDQPQHF. Here the CDR3 DNA reads TGTGCCAGCCAGGGTTCGGATCAGCCCCAGCATTTT. The chain carries TRBV6-6 and TRBJ1-5, with a tentative D call TRBD1 (5 bases). The V and J ends lost 8 bases and 5 bases respectively, with 10 bases between them. Germline CDR1 is MNHNY and CDR2 is SVGAGI (reference sequence). This CDR3 spans 12 amino acids.

The table lists this clone with a count of one. The rearrangement joins TRBV19 to TRBJ1-2; 7 bases are a match to TRBD1. V was pared by 7 bases and J by 2 bases, with 4 bases of the junction left unmatched. Germline lookup yields CDR1 LNHDA and CDR2 SQIVND (reference sequence). This CDR3 is 13 amino acids long. CDR3 sequence (DNA): TGTGCCAGTACCCGGACAGGCAACTATGGCTACACCTTC. Translation gives CASTRTGNYGYTF.

The V and J genes are TRBV2 and TRBJ1-5; a weak D match, TRBD1 (6 bases). Trimming cost V 6 bases and J 5 bases, with 14 bases left between them. Germline V CDR1 and CDR2: SNHLY, FYNNEI. CDR3 length: 14 amino acids. DNA for the CDR3: TGTGCCAGCAGACCCGGGACAACGGATCAGCCCCAGCATTTT. This codes for CASRPGTTDQPQHF. The entire variable domain, with the rest obtained from reference TRBV2 and TRBJ1-5, is as follows: EPEVTQTPSHQVTQMGQEVILRCVPISNHLYFYWYRQILGQKVEFLVSFYNNEISEKSEIFDDQFSVERPDGSNFTLKIRSTKLEDSAMYFCASRPGTTDQPQHFGDGTRLSIL.

The V and J genes are TRBV12-2 and TRBJ2-4; the table's D gene call, TRBD1, was not cross checked with the DNA. TRBV12-2 is termed a pseudogene. The CDR3 covers 17 residues. The CDR3, as DNA: TGTGCAAGTCGCTCGACGACTGAGGACAGTCTGACTTACATTCAGTACTTC. This gives the protein CASRSTTEDSLTYIQYF.

The chain couples TRBV5-6 to TRBJ1-2, with 8 bases aligning to TRBD1. The V segment lost 3 bases and the J segment 8 bases; nucleotides outside the gene matches: 0. This CDR3 is 11 amino acids long. Germline CDR1 SGHDT, CDR2 YYEEEE. This chain's CDR3 is CASSWDRGYTF. CDR3 DNA sequence: TGTGCCAGCAGCTGGGACAGGGGCTACACCTTC. Together with reference TRBV5-6 and TRBJ1-2, the CDR3 gives the full variable domain: DAGVTQSPTHLIKTRGQQVTLRCSPKSGHDTVSWYQQALGQGPQFIFQYYEEEERQRGNFPDRFSGHQFPNYSSELNVNALLLGDSALYLCASSWDRGYTFGSGTRLTVV.

This clone was recorded only once. The chain is built from TRBV27 and TRBJ1-2, with TRBD1 matching 9 bases. V gave up 5 bases and J gave up 5 bases; unmatched junction bases: 15. The germline gives CDR1 MNHEY, CDR2 SMNVEV (reference sequence). The CDR3 is 17 residues long. CDR3 amino acids: CASSKIYSTGGQYGYTF. The CDR3, as DNA: TGTGCCAGCAGTAAAATTTATTCGACAGGGGGGCAGTATGGCTACACCTTC.

The chain combines TRBV5-1 with TRBJ1-2; D perhaps matches TRBD1 (6 bases). Germline V gives CDR1 SGHRS, CDR2 YFSETQ. The CDR3 loop spans 14 amino acids. Trimming took 2 bases from V and 4 from J, leaving 12 bases between them. CDR3 nucleotide sequence: TGCGCCAGCAGCTTACAGGGAGGGGGCTATGGCTACACCTTC. Protein product: CASSLQGGGYGYTF.

V usage is TRBV4-1 and J usage is TRBJ2-3, with D perhaps matching TRBD1 (6 bases). The V end was cut by 1 base, the J end by 4 bases, with 18 bases between. Germline lookup yields CDR1 MGHRA and CDR2 YSYEKL. CDR3 size: 17 residues. CDR3 in DNA: TGCGCCAGCAGCCAAGGTCCAGGGGCTTTACCGGCAGATACGCAGTATTTT. Its protein is CASSQGPGALPADTQYF.

The rearrangement uses TRBV28 and TRBJ1-3, with 7 bases matching TRBD1. V lost 2 bases to trimming and J lost 4 bases; unmatched junction nucleotides: 8. There are 16 residues in the CDR3. Per the germline V gene, CDR1 is MDHEN and CDR2 is SYDVKM. The CDR3 nucleotides read TGTGCCAGCAGTTTACCGGGACAGCGAGGCGGAAACACCATATATTTT. Its protein is CASSLPGQRGGNTIYF. The whole variable domain, remainder taken from reference TRBV28 and TRBJ1-3, is DVKVTQSSRYLVKRTGEKVFLECVQDMDHENMFWYRQDPGLGLRLIYFSYDVKMKEKGDIPEGYSVSREKKERFSLILESASTNQTSMYLCASSLPGQRGGNTIYFGEGSWLTVV.

The J gene is TRBJ2-7, the V gene TRBV28, with 12 bases matching TRBD2. Germline V gives CDR1 MDHEN, CDR2 SYDVKM. CDR3 size: 20 residues. J gave up 2 bases and V 3 bases, and 17 bases lay outside the gene matches. This CDR3 is CASSFPRLAGESLSTYEQYF. DNA for the CDR3: TGTGCCAGCAGTTTTCCCCGACTAGCGGGAGAATCCCTAAGCACCTACGAGCAGTACTTC.

This clone was seen a handful of times. The chain links TRBV18 to TRBJ1-2; the match to TRBD1 covers 7 bases. The CDR3 contains 13 residues. CDR1 is KGHSH and CDR2 is LQKENI in the germline V gene. With 3 bases clipped from V and 3 bases from J, the junction kept 1 base outside the gene matches. The CDR3 region is CASSPGTDYGYTF. The CDR3 DNA sequence: TGTGCCAGCTCACCTGGGACAGACTATGGCTACACCTTC.

This clone has more than one count but fewer than ten. The rearrangement uses TRBV2 and TRBJ2-1, with a weak D call TRBD2 (6 bases). CDR3 length: 14 residues. CDR1 and CDR2 from the germline V gene are SNHLY and FYNNEI. Trimming removed 0 bases at V and 12 bases at J, with 15 bases between. The CDR3 DNA sequence: TGTGCCAGCAGTGAAGCGCCCGGGAGCGAGGGGCAGTTCTTC. Protein product: CASSEAPGSEGQFF. Complete variable domain (other parts from reference TRBV2 and TRBJ2-1): EPEVTQTPSHQVTQMGQEVILRCVPISNHLYFYWYRQILGQKVEFLVSFYNNEISEKSEIFDDQFSVERPDGSNFTLKIRSTKLEDSAMYFCASSEAPGSEGQFFGPGTRLTVL.

This chain links TRBV6-2 or TRBV6-3 with TRBJ1-1; 10 nucleotides agree with TRBD1. The CDR3 runs to 18 residues. The J segment lost 5 bases and the V segment lost 2 bases, leaving 14 bases of the junction unmatched. Germline loops: CDR1 MNHEY, CDR2 SVGEGT. CDR3 protein: CASSYSGWGQGFSTEAFF. CDR3 bases: TGTGCCAGCAGTTACAGTGGTTGGGGACAGGGGTTCTCGACTGAAGCTTTCTTT.

The V and J genes are TRBV13 and TRBJ2-3; no reliable D call. V dropped 5 bases and J dropped 0 bases, with 12 bases sitting between them. Germline values: CDR1 PRHDT, CDR2 FYEKMQ (reference sequence). This CDR3 is 15 amino acids long. The chain's CDR3 is CASSRRVTSTDTQYF. The CDR3 region has the DNA TGTGCCAGCAGCCGCCGGGTCACTAGCACAGATACGCAGTATTTT.

The chain joins TRBV10-3 to TRBJ1-5; the D is unclear. Trimming pared 8 bases from V and 4 bases from J, leaving 15 bases between. This CDR3 is built from 14 residues. CDR1 and CDR2 from the germline V gene are ENHRY and SYGVKD. CDR3 protein: CAISKREGNQPQHF. The CDR3 DNA is TGTGCCATCTCAAAGAGGGAGGGAAATCAGCCCCAGCATTTT.